This TCR beta chain is drawn from a study of CD8 T cells in Susac syndrome. Reverse transcription used about 0.45 to 1 ug RNA and random hexamers. TCR beta CDR3 was amplified by immunoSEQ multiplex PCR. This amplification extended across 54 Vbeta and 13 Jbeta segments. Using its own MiXCR run on the immunoSEQ multiplex PCR reads, TCRdb lists one record per CDR3 protein. The sample consists of about 130,000 distinct CDR3 sequences, under 95% of them appearing once. In blood CD8+ and CD4+ T cells, TCR beta underwent sequencing. The patients who served as multiple sclerosis controls were treatment-naive and had stable or active relapsing-remitting disease that fulfilled the revised McDonald criteria. TEMRA cells were enriched by FACS, and CD4+ and CD8+ T cells were negatively isolated. The CDR3 loop spans 17 amino acids. Trimming pared 4 bases from V and 1 base from J, leaving 17 bases between. CDR1 and CDR2 from the germline V gene are SGDLS and YYNGEE.

This chain connects TRBV9 to TRBJ2-2, with D hard to call. Sequences were obtained from CD8+ T cells from PBMCs. The source is a human donor with multiple sclerosis. CDR3 sequence reads: CASSPFKQIQNTGELFF. For the CDR3, the DNA is TGTGCCAGCAGCCCTTTTAAACAGATTCAGAACACCGGGGAGCTGTTTTTT.